This T cell receptor (beta chain) was captured by sequencing in a study of blood T cell repertoires in COVID-19 (TCRdb year 2020). With regard to the full study: Samples covering the acute and convalescent phases of COVID-19 were provided by collaborators in the United States, Italy and Spain. A de-identified subject ID, COVID-19 status, age in years and sex were almost always included in the sample metadata. Where available, HLA class I and class II types were taken from metadata supplied by the sample provider and were not determined by assay-based typing. Deeply sampled blood TCRbeta repertoires from subjects exposed to, actively infected with, or recovered from COVID-19 were included in the dataset. The samples were drawn from the first 160 participants of the ongoing ImmuneRACE study and from some 1,300 subjects provided by 6 global collaborators. The material from the prospective study consisted of cDNA or gDNA derived from T cells, B-cell-depleted T cells, or PBMCs. A freely available public database, intended as a resource for researchers studying the immune response to SARS-CoV-2, is where the repertoires were released. Broader findings and caveats from the paper: How much clinical and demographic metadata was included differed by source and by participant, and the metadata was provided uncurated.

As encoded in the germline V gene (reference sequence), CDR1 is LNHNV while CDR2 is YYDKDF. Trimming accounts for 6 bases at V and 5 bases at J, while the number of junction bases matched to no gene is 9. The CDR3 covers 14 residues, taking in both the cysteine and the phenylalanine. Kept here is only the CDR3 DNA, which spans 42 bases and is read in frame from base 1. TCRbeta CDR3 regions were amplified from genomic DNA by means of the immunoSEQ Assay, a bias-controlled multiplex PCR. Turning to the authors' computational methods: The number of nucleated cells in each sample was estimated by amplification of reference gene primers within the assay. To quantify the absolute abundance of each unique TCRbeta CDR3 rearrangement, sequence reads were collapsed and filtered. For each sample, productive Simpson clonality was calculated as the square root of Simpson's diversity index over productive rearrangements. TCRdb re-hosts the immuneACCESS table, in-frame sequences only. Its copies lack some clones; in the studies checked, an unresolved V gene accounts for under half of them, and the cause for the rest is not known. The V and J calls and clone size were taken over from that table, and D and trimming were inferred from the DNA. In this sample the table shows about 200,000 clones, roughly 88% of which occur a single time. The top ten constitute 27% of the sample.

Whole blood was collected in K2EDTA tubes by collaborating institutions according to the institutions' own protocols. Collaborator samples were shipped for TCRbeta analysis as frozen whole blood, isolated PBMCs, or DNA extracted from either sample type. This clone was recorded once. This clone's antigen is unknown. Base qualities are missing; no much larger clone stands one base away. The receptor chain draws on TRBV15 and TRBJ1-1; 7 central bases correspond to TRBD1. The sequence came from a man aged 40-49 years with acute or convalescent COVID-19. Material for sequencing was peripheral blood. The base sequence is TGTGCCACCAGTCATCGACAGGGCGCGACTGAAGCTTTCTTT. Translated, this gives CATSHRQGATEAFF.